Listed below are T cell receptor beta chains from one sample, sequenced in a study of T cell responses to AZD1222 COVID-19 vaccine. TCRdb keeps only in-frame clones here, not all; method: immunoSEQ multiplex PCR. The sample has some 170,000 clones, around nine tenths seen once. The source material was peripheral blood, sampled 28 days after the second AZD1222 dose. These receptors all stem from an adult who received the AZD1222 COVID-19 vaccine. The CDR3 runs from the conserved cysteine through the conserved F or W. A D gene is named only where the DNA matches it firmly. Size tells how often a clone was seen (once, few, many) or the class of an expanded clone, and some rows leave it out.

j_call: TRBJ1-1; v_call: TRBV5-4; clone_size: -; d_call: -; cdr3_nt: TGTGCCAGCAGATCGGCCCATCGACAGCCTGAAGCTTTCTTT; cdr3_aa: CASRSAHRQPEAFF
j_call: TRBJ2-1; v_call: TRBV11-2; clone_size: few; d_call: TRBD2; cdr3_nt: TGTGCCAGCAGCTTACTGCTAGCGGGGGGTTCTAGCTCCTACAATGAGCAGTTCTTC; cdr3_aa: CASSLLLAGGSSSYNEQFF
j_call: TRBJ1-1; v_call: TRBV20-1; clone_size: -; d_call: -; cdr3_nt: TGCAGTGCTAGTAAATCCGGGGTGGGCACTGAAGCTTTCTTT; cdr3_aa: CSASKSGVGTEAFF
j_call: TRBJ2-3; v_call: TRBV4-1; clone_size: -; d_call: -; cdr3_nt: TGCGCCAGCAGCCAAGATTTGGGAAGTAGGACAGATACGCAGTATTTT; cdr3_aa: CASSQDLGSRTDTQYF
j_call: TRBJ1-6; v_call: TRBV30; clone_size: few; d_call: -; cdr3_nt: TGTGCCTGGGGGGACGGAGGGGGGTCCTATAATTCACCCCTCCACTTT; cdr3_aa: CAWGDGGGSYNSPLHF
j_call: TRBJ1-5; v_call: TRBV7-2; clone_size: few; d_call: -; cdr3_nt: TGTGCCAGCAGTGTTAGGGGCAATCAGCCCCAGCATTTT; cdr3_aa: CASSVRGNQPQHF
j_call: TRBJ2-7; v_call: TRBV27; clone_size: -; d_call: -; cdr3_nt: TGTGCCAGCAGTTTATTGGGGGGAAGCTCCTACGAGCAGTACTTC; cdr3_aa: CASSLLGGSSYEQYF
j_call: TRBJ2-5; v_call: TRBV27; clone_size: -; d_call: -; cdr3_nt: TGTGCCAGCAGTTTGGGTCGAGACAGGCCAAAATTTGGAGAGACCCAGTACTTC; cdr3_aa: CASSLGRDRPKFGETQYF
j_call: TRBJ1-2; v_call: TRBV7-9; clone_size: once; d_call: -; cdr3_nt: TGTGCCAGCAGCTCAACTTTTAACTATGGCTACACCTTC; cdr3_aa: CASSSTFNYGYTF
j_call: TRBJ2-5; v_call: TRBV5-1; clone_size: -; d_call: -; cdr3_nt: TGCGCCAGCAGCTTGTCGGGTAAAGCCCAAGAGACCCAGTACTTC; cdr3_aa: CASSLSGKAQETQYF
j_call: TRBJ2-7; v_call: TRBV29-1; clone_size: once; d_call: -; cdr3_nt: TGCAGCGCGTTATTAGGGATGAGCATCGAGCAGTACTTC; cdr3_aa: CSALLGMSIEQYF
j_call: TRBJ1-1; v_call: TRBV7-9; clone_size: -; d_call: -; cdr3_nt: TGTGCCAGCAGCCTGACGCGGGGTACCACTGAAGCTTTCTTT; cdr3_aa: CASSLTRGTTEAFF
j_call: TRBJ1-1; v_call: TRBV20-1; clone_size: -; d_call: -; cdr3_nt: TGCAGTGCTAGTTTAGGGGTGGGCACTGAAGCTTTCTTT; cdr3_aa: CSASLGVGTEAFF
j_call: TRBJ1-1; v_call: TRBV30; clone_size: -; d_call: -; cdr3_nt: TGTGCCTGGAGTGTCCAGGGGTGGACTGAAGCTTTCTTT; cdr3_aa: CAWSVQGWTEAFF
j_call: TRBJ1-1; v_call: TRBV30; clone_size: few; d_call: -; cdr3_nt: TGTGCCTGTTGCGGGGGGCACACTGAAGCTTTCTTT; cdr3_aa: CACCGGHTEAFF
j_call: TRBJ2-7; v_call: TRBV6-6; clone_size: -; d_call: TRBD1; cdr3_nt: TGTGCCAGTACTCTGGGACAGGGGATGAGCTCCTACGAGCAGTACTTC; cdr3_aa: CASTLGQGMSSYEQYF
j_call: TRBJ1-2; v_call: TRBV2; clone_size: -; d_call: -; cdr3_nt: TGTGCCAGCTCAAATCGGGCACATGGCTACACCTTC; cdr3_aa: CASSNRAHGYTF
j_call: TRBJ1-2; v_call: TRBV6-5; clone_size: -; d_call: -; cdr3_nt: TGTGCCAGCAGCCGACAGAGGACCTTTAACTATGGCTACACCTTC; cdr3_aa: CASSRQRTFNYGYTF
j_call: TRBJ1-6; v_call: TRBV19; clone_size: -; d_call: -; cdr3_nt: TGTGCCAGTATGGGGGGTGTGACCCTCCACTTT; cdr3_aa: CASMGGVTLHF
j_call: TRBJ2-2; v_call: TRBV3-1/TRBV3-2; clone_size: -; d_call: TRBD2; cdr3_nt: TGTGCCAGCAGCCAAGGTCTCACTAGCGGGACCGGGGAGCTGTTTTTT; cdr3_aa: CASSQGLTSGTGELFF
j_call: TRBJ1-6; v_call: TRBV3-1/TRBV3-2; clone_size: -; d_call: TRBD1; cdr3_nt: TGTGCCAGCCTAGGACAGGTTGATTTCTTCAGTGGCCGGGACTTCGGCTATAATTCACCCCTCCACTTT; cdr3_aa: CASLGQVDFFSGRDFGYNSPLHF
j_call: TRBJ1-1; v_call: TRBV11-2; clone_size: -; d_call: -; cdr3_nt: TGTGCCAGCAGCTTAGGGGCGGTTGAAGCTTTCTTT; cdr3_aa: CASSLGAVEAFF
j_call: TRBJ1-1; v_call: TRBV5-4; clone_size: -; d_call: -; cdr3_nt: TGTGCCAGCAGCTCTGGACAGCCGAACACTGAAGCTTTCTTT; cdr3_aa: CASSSGQPNTEAFF
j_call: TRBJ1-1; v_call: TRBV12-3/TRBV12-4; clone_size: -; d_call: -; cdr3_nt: TGTGCCAGCAGCCCAACAGGGTTAACTGAAGCTTTCTTT; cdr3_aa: CASSPTGLTEAFF
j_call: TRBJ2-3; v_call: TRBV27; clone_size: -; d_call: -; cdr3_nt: TGTGCCAGCAGTTTAATGGGAACCGATACGCAGTATTTT; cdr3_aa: CASSLMGTDTQYF
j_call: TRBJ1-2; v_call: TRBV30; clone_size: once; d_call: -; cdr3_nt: TGTGCCTGGAGTCTCTACTATGGCTACACCTTC; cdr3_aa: CAWSLYYGYTF
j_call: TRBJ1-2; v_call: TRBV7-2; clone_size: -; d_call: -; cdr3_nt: TGTGCCAGCAGCGACGCCTTGTACTATGGCTACACCTTC; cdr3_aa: CASSDALYYGYTF
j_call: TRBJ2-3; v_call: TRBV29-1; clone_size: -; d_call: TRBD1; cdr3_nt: TGCAGCGTTGAAAAAACAGGGGGCTTCGTGGCAGATACGCAGTATTTT; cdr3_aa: CSVEKTGGFVADTQYF
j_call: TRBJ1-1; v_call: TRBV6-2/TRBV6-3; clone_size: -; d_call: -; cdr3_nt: TGTGCCAGCAGATACATGGGGGGCTCGGGCACTGAAGCTTTCTTT; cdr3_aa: CASRYMGGSGTEAFF
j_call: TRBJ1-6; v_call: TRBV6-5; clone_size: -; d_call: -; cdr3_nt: TGTGCCAGCAATATAGGAGGGAGTGCGCCCCTCCACTTT; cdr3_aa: CASNIGGSAPLHF
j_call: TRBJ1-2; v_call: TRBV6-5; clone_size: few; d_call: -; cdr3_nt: TGTGCCAGCACCTCATATTCGGGGGGTAACTATGGCTACACCTTC; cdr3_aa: CASTSYSGGNYGYTF
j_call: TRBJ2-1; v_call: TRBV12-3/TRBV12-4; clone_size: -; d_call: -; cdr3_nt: TGTGCCAGCAGTTTACCCCACGGTGAGCAGTTCTTC; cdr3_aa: CASSLPHGEQFF
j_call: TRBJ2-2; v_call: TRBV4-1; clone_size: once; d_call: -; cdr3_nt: TGCGCCAGCAGCCAAGAGGGTCGGCAGGGTACCGGGGAGCTGTTTTTT; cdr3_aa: CASSQEGRQGTGELFF
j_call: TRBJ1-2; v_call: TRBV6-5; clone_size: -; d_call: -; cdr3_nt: TGTGCCAGCAAGAAGGAGGGCGGCTATGGCTACACCTTC; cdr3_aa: CASKKEGGYGYTF
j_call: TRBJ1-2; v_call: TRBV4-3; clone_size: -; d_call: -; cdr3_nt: TGCGCCAGCAGCCAAAAGGGAGGGACATCATTTAGCTACACCTTC; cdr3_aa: CASSQKGGTSFSYTF
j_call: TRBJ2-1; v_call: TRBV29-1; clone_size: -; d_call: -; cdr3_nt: TGCAGCATCATGGAGGGCTCCTACAATGAGCAGTTCTTC; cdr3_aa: CSIMEGSYNEQFF
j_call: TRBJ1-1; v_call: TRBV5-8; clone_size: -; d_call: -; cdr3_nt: TGTGCCAGCAGCTTGGGATCACGCCCAGGGGCCATGAACACTGAAGCTTTCTTT; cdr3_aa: CASSLGSRPGAMNTEAFF
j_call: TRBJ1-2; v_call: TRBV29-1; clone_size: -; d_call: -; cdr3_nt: TGCAGCGTTCCCCTCAGGGGATCATCTGGCTACACCTTC; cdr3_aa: CSVPLRGSSGYTF
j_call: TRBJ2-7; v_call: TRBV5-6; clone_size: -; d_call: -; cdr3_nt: TGTGCCAGCAGCTCGACGACAATTGGCTACGAGCAGTACTTC; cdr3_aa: CASSSTTIGYEQYF
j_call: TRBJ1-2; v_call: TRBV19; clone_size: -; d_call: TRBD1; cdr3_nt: TGTGCCAGTAGTATGGGACAGGGGCAATATGGCTACACCTTC; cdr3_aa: CASSMGQGQYGYTF
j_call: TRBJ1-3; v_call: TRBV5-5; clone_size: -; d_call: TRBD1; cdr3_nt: TGTGCCAGCAGCTTGAGGGACAGCCTTGGAAACACCATATATTTT; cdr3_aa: CASSLRDSLGNTIYF
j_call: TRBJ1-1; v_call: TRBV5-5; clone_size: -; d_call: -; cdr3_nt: TGTGCCAGCAGCTTGTGGGGAGGGTGGGCTTTCTTT; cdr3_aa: CASSLWGGWAFF
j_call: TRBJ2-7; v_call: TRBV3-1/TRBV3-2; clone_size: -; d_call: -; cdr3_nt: TGTGCCAGCAGCCACCGGAACGAGCAGTACTTC; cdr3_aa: CASSHRNEQYF
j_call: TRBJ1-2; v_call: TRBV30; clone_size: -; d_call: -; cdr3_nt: TGTGCCTGGAGTCCTCCTGGTCGGGTGGACAACTATGGCTACACCTTC; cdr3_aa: CAWSPPGRVDNYGYTF
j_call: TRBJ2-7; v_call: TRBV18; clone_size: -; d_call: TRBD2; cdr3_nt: TGTGCCAGCTCACCCATAAGCGGGGGGAACTACGAGCAGTACTTC; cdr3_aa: CASSPISGGNYEQYF
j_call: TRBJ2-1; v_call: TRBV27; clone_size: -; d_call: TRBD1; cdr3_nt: TGTGCCAGCATCAAAATCTCCGGGACAGGGGAGGACAATGAGCAGTTCTTC; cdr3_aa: CASIKISGTGEDNEQFF
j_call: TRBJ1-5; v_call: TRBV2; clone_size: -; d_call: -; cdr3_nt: TGTGCCAGCAGTGAGGATACTCAGCCCCAGCATTTT; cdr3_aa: CASSEDTQPQHF
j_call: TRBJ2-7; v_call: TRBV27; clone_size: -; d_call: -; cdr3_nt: TGTGCCAGCAGCTTGGTGTGGGGCTCGGGGTACGAGCAGTACTTC; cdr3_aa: CASSLVWGSGYEQYF
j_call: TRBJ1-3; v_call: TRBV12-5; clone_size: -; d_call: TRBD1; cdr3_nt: TGTGCTAGTGGTTTGGACCCGGGACAGGGAAACACCATATATTTT; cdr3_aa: CASGLDPGQGNTIYF
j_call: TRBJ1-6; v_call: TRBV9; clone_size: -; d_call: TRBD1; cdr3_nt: TGTGCCAGCAGCCCCTGGATTGGACAGGATAATTCACCCCTCCACTTT; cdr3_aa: CASSPWIGQDNSPLHF
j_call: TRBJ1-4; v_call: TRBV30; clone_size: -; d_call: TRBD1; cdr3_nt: TGTGCCTGGACGACCGGGACAGGGGTCAGGTTTTTT; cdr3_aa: CAWTTGTGVRFF
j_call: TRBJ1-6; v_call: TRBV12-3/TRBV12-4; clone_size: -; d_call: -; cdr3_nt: TGTGCCAGCAGTTTAGCCCAATCACCCCTCCACTTT; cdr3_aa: CASSLAQSPLHF